This entry concerns a single TCR beta chain. The data belong to a study of blood T cell repertoires in COVID-19. Study information: Acute and convalescent COVID-19 specimens originated in the United States, Italy and Spain.

The V end was cut by 1 base, the J end by 6 bases, with 6 bases between. From germline, CDR1 is SGHVS and CDR2 FNYEAQ. The CDR3 runs 12 residues. Methods used by the authors: Amplification with reference gene primers provided the estimates of nucleated cell counts. Some clones are missing from TCRdb's copy, which holds only in-frame ones; the method was immunoSEQ multiplex PCR. That table furnishes V, J and clone size, whereas the DNA furnished D and trimming. This table has fewer than 200,000 clones, more than 75% appearing once. The TCR comes from a man between 35 and 55 years old with active or convalescent COVID-19. The V and J genes are TRBV7-6 and TRBJ1-2; D possibly corresponds to TRBD1 (6 bases). The specimen was peripheral blood. In nucleotides, the CDR3 is TGTGCCAGCAGCTTAGGGACAGATGGCTACACCTTC. Translating gives CASSLGTDGYTF. Variable domain in full (rest from reference TRBV7-6 and TRBJ1-2): GAGVSQSPRYKVTKRGQDVALRCDPISGHVSLYWYRQALGQGPEFLTYFNYEAQQDKSGLPNDRFSAERPEGSISTLTIQRTEQRDSAMYRCASSLGTDGYTFGSGTRLTVV.